Each of the 11 T cell receptor beta chains below was sequenced from the same sample in a study of cytomegalovirus exposure and HLA in healthy donors. PCR used 60 Vbeta primers and 13 Jbeta primers. Profiling relied on immunoSEQ multiplex PCR, and the TCRdb table lists in-frame clones only, not all of them. The data hold roughly 200,000 clones, with around four fifths observed a single time. Sequencing used PBMCs. Receptor source: a woman between 35 and 50 years old in good health and CMV-seronegative.

The chain employs TRBV5-1 and TRBJ2-7, with a possible D match to TRBD2 (6 bases). CDR3 size: 14 residues. From germline, CDR1 is SGHRS and CDR2 YFSETQ. Trimming shortened V by 5 bases and J by 4 bases, and 16 bases separated the two germline ends. For the CDR3, the DNA is TGCGCCAGCAGTCCGGCGGGGAGTGCTTACGAGCAGTACTTC. Its protein is CASSPAGSAYEQYF.

J is TRBJ2-2 and V is TRBV18; D possibly corresponds to TRBD1 (6 bases). This CDR3 comprises 15 residues. Germline loops: CDR1 KGHSH, CDR2 LQKENI. Trimming took 0 bases from V and 5 from J, leaving 10 bases between them. The CDR3 spells CASSPPSRGTGELFF. CDR3 nucleotides: TGTGCCAGCTCACCACCGTCGAGGGGGACCGGGGAGCTGTTTTTT.

This rearrangement joins TRBV27 to TRBJ2-2, with D maybe TRBD1 (6 bases). V lost 5 bases and J lost 5, with 15 bases in between. Germline assignment: CDR1 MNHEY and CDR2 SMNVEV (reference sequence). CDR3 length equals 15 residues. The CDR3 nucleotides are TGTGCCAGCAGTCTTACTCCTAGGGGGACCGGGGAGCTGTTTTTT. This codes for CASSLTPRGTGELFF.

This clone was detected a few times. The chain recombines TRBV7-6 with TRBJ2-7, with 8 positions matching TRBD1. There are 15 residues in the CDR3. The ends lost 4 bases at V and 0 bases at J; junction bases unmatched: 5. The germline gives CDR1 SGHVS, CDR2 FNYEAQ. CDR3 in amino acids: CASSSGTGVSYEQYF. The DNA of the CDR3 is TGTGCCAGCAGCTCCGGGACAGGAGTCTCCTACGAGCAGTACTTC.

The rearrangement links TRBV18 to TRBJ1-3; 7 bases line up with TRBD1. Germline V lookup: CDR1 KGHSH, CDR2 LQKENI. The V gene end was trimmed by 6 bases and the J gene end by 0 bases; junction bases not matched to a gene: 5. CDR3 length: 15 amino acids. CDR3: CASSRGQISGNTIYF. In DNA, the CDR3 is TGTGCCAGCTCCCGGGGACAGATCTCTGGAAACACCATATATTTT. Variable domain in full (rest from reference TRBV18 and TRBJ1-3): NAGVMQNPRHLVRRRGQEARLRCSPMKGHSHVYWYRQLPEEGLKFMVYLQKENIIDESGMPKERFSAEFPKEGPSILRIQQVVRGDSAAYFCASSRGQISGNTIYFGEGSWLTVV.

This clone was counted between two and nine times. The rearrangement links TRBV9 to TRBJ1-2, with D maybe TRBD1 (5 bases). CDR1 is SGDLS and CDR2 is YYNGEE in the germline V gene. The CDR3 sequence is 15 residues long. V was cut by 0 bases and J by 5 bases, with 14 bases left in between. The DNA for the CDR3 is TGTGCCAGCAGCGTAGGGGGGGGAAGAAAGTATGGCTACACCTTC. Translated: CASSVGGGRKYGYTF. The full variable domain, completed using reference TRBV9 and TRBJ1-2, is DSGVTQTPKHLITATGQRVTLRCSPRSGDLSVYWYQQSLDQGLQFLIQYYNGEERAKGNILERFSAQQFPDLHSELNLSSLELGDSALYFCASSVGGGRKYGYTFGSGTRLTVV.

This chain joins TRBV25-1 and TRBJ2-1; maybe TRBD1 (7 bases). Trimming took off 8 bases at V and 5 bases at J, with 16 bases between the two ends. Germline V gene sequence: CDR1 MGHDK, CDR2 SYGVNS. This CDR3 has 14 residues. The CDR3 region is CASGLEGAHNEQFF. The CDR3 DNA is TGTGCCAGCGGTTTGGAGGGGGCCCACAATGAGCAGTTCTTC. The full variable domain, with the rest looked up from reference TRBV25-1 and TRBJ2-1, is EADIYQTPRYLVIGTGKKITLECSQTMGHDKMYWYQQDPGMELHLIHYSYGVNSTEKGDLSSESTVSRIRTEHFPLTLESARPSHTSQYLCASGLEGAHNEQFFGPGTRLTVL.

The rearrangement joins TRBV27 to TRBJ2-7, with D maybe TRBD1 (6 bases). The CDR3 spans 14 residues. V lost 2 bases, J lost 2 bases, and 10 bases lay in between. Germline V CDR1 and CDR2: MNHEY, SMNVEV (reference sequence). The CDR3, as DNA: TGTGCCAGCAGTTTAGGGCAGGGGACCTACGAGCAGTACTTC. Amino acids: CASSLGQGTYEQYF.

The chain combines TRBV7-9 with TRBJ1-1, with a weak D call TRBD1 (5 bases). The V and J ends lost 5 bases and 5 bases respectively, with 18 bases between them. The CDR3 covers 15 residues. Looked up from germline, CDR1 is SEHNR and CDR2 is FQNEAQ (reference sequence). CDR3 sequence: CASSQARGGPTEAFF. In DNA form, the CDR3 reads TGTGCCAGCAGCCAAGCAAGGGGCGGACCTACTGAAGCTTTCTTT.

J is TRBJ2-7 and V is TRBV27, with TRBD1 matching over 9 bases. With V trimmed by 3 bases and J by 6 bases, 9 bases remained unmatched. Germline CDR1 reads MNHEY; CDR2 reads SMNVEV (reference sequence). The CDR3 runs 15 residues. The CDR3 DNA reads TGTGCCAGCAGTTTCGGGACAGGGCGAATGGGCGAGCAGTACTTC. Translated, it gives CASSFGTGRMGEQYF.

This chain links TRBV5-1 with TRBJ2-3, with a tentative D call TRBD1 (6 bases). Germline CDR1 is SGHRS and CDR2 is YFSETQ. V was pared by 4 bases and J by 6 bases, with 24 bases between. This CDR3 spans 17 amino acids. CDR3 loop: CASSPQQGPGIMDTQYF. The CDR3 bases are TGCGCCAGCAGCCCCCAACAGGGCCCAGGGATTATGGATACGCAGTATTTT.